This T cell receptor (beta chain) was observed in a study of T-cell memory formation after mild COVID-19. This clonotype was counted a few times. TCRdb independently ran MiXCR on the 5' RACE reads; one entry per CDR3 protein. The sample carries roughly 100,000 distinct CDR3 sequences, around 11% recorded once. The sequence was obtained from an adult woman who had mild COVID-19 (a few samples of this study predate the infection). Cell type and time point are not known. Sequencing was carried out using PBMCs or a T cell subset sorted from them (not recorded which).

The CDR3 sequence: CSAKPGLGLSYEQYF. CDR3 DNA sequence: TGCAGTGCCAAACCGGGACTAGGGTTATCCTACGAGCAGTACTTC. The V gene is TRBV20-1, the J gene TRBJ2-7; 8 nucleotides match TRBD2. V lost 6 bases, J lost 1 base, and 11 bases stayed unmatched. This CDR3 spans 15 amino acids. Germline loops: CDR1 DFQATT, CDR2 SNEGSKA (reference sequence).